Listed below are T cell receptor beta chains from one sample, sequenced in a study of CD8+ T cells in alopecia areata. Generated by immunoSEQ multiplex PCR, the TCRdb table keeps only in-frame clones and is missing some. This sample has around 100,000 clones, with around 60% found just once. The sample consisted of CD4+ T cells sorted from blood. All receptors derive from a human donor in good health. The CDR3 runs from the conserved cysteine through the conserved F or W. The D gene is left open where the match is weak. Size is stated for part of the rows, as once, few or many counts, or as a class when the clone is expanded.

V	J	size	D	DNA	CDR3
TRBV30	TRBJ2-5	once	TRBD2	TGTGCCTGGAGTGGGACTAGCCGGGAGACCCAGTACTTC	CAWSGTSRETQYF
TRBV11-2	TRBJ2-6	-	-	TGTGCCAGCAGCTTAGTTGGGGGATCTGGGGCCAACGTCCTGACTTTC	CASSLVGGSGANVLTF
TRBV7-8	TRBJ2-3	many	-	TGTGCCAGCAGCTTAGCGCCGGGCGGGGGCACAGATACGCAGTATTTT	CASSLAPGGGTDTQYF
TRBV7-9	TRBJ1-2	-	-	TGTGCCAGCAGCCTGGAAACAGGGAGCGGCTACACCTTC	CASSLETGSGYTF
TRBV29-1	TRBJ2-5	-	TRBD2	TGCAGCGTTGACGGGGGGGCTGACCAAGAGACCCAGTACTTC	CSVDGGADQETQYF
TRBV5-6	TRBJ2-7	once	-	TGTGCCAGCAGCCCCAAGGGCCTCTACGAGCAGTACTTC	CASSPKGLYEQYF
TRBV5-1	TRBJ2-1	-	TRBD2	TGCGCCAGCAGCTTGTGGGCGGGGGGCAATGAGCAGTTCTTC	CASSLWAGGNEQFF
TRBV4-2	TRBJ2-4	-	-	TGTGCCAGCAGCGCTCCATCGCTCGGCGGGGTAGCCAAAAACATTCAGTACTTC	CASSAPSLGGVAKNIQYF
TRBV29-1	TRBJ2-3	-	-	TGCAGCGTTACCATGGGGGGGCCGGGAGATACGCAGTATTTT	CSVTMGGPGDTQYF
TRBV19	TRBJ2-4	few	-	TGTGCCAGTAGTATGCGGAGAGCCAAAAACATTCAGTACTTC	CASSMRRAKNIQYF
TRBV5-1	TRBJ2-5	-	TRBD1	TGCGCCAGCAGCTGGGATCGCGACAGGGCCCCACAGACCCAGTACTTC	CASSWDRDRAPQTQYF
TRBV7-2	TRBJ1-2	-	TRBD1	TGTGCCACCGTCCGCTCGACAGGGATCTATGGCTACACCTTC	CATVRSTGIYGYTF